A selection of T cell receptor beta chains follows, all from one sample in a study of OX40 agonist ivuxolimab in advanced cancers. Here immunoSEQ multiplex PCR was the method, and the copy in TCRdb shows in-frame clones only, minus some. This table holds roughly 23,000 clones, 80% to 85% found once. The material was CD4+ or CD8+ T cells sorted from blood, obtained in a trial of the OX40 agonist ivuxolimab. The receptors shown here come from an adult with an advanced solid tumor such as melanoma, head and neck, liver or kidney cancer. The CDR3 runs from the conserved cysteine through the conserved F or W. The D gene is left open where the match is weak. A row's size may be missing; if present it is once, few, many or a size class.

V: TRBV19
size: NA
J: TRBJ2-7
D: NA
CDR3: CASSTPLNSPYEQYF
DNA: TGTGCCAGTAGTACTCCTCTAAATAGCCCCTACGAGCAGTACTTC

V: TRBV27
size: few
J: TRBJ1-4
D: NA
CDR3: CASSLEGTNEKLFF
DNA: TGTGCCAGCAGTTTGGAGGGAACTAATGAAAAACTGTTTTTT

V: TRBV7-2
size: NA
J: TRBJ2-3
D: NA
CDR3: CASSYTDTQYF
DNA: TGTGCCAGCAGCTATACAGATACGCAGTATTTT

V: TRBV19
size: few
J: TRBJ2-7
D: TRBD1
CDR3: CASRVTGGAYEQYF
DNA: TGTGCCAGTAGGGTGACAGGGGGTGCCTACGAGCAGTACTTC

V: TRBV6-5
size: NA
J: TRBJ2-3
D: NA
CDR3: CASSTTDTQYF
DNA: TGTGCCAGCAGCACCACAGATACGCAGTATTTT

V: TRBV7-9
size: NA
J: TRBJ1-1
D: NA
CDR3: CASSLANGGPEAFF
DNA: TGTGCCAGCAGCCTAGCAAACGGGGGGCCTGAAGCTTTCTTT

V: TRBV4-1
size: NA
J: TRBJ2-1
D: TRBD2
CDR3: CASSQKRGSPGGNEQFF
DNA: TGCGCCAGCAGCCAAAAGAGAGGGAGTCCGGGGGGGAATGAACAGTTCTTC

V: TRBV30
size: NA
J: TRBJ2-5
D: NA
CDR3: CAWSVRGIGTQYF
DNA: TGTGCCTGGAGTGTACGGGGGATAGGGACCCAGTACTTC

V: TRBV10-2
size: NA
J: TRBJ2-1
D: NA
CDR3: CASSLALRGEQFF
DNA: TGCGCCAGCAGCCTGGCCCTGAGGGGTGAGCAGTTCTTC

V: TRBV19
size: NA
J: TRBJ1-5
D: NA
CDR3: CASSSLGNQPQHF
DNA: TGTGCCAGTAGCTCCCTGGGCAATCAGCCCCAGCATTTT

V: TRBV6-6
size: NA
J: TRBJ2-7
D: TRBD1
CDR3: CASSKRDSSYEQYF
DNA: TGTGCCAGCAGCAAAAGGGACAGCTCCTACGAGCAGTACTTC

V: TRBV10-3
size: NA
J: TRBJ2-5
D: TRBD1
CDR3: CAISDPGQGFRQETQYF
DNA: TGTGCCATCAGTGACCCGGGACAGGGTTTTAGGCAAGAGACCCAGTACTTC

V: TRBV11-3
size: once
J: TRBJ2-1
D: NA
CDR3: CASSLGPPRGQFF
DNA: TGTGCCAGCAGCCTCGGACCACCCCGGGGGCAGTTCTTC

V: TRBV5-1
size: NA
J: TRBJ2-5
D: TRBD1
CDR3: CASSLTTGVETQYF
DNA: TGCGCCAGCAGCTTAACTACAGGGGTAGAGACCCAGTACTTC

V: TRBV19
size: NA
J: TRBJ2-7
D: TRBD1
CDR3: CASSIVDRAYEQYF
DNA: TGTGCCAGTAGTATAGTGGACAGGGCCTACGAGCAGTACTTC

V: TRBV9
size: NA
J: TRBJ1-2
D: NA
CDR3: CASSVDGGSYGYTF
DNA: TGTGCCAGCAGCGTAGATGGGGGCAGCTATGGCTACACCTTC

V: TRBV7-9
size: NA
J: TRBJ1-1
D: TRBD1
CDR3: CASSTGDTEAFF
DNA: TGTGCCAGCAGCACAGGGGACACTGAAGCTTTCTTT

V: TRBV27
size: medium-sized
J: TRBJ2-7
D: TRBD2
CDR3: CASRLAGAYEQYF
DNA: TGTGCCAGCAGACTAGCGGGAGCCTACGAGCAGTACTTC

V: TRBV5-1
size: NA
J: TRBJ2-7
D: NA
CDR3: CASSLIPDSSYEQYF
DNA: TGCGCCAGCAGCTTGATCCCGGACTCTTCCTACGAGCAGTACTTC

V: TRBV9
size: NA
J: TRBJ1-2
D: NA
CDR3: CASSVASQDGYTF
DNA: TGTGCCAGCAGCGTAGCTTCCCAGGATGGCTACACCTTC

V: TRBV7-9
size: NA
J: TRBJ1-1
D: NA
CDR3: CASSWAGLTEAFF
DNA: TGTGCCAGCAGCTGGGCGGGTTTGACTGAAGCTTTCTTT

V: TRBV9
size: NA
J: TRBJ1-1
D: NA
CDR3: CASSDGGRGTFF
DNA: TGTGCCAGCAGCGATGGGGGTAGGGGGACTTTCTTT

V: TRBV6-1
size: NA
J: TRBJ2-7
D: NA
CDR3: CASSEALGTSYEQYF
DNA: TGTGCCAGCAGTGAAGCGCTGGGGACGTCCTACGAGCAGTACTTC

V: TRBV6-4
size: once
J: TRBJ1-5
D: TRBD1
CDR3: CASSDSDRVGQPQHF
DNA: TGTGCCAGCAGTGACTCGGACAGGGTCGGTCAGCCCCAGCATTTT